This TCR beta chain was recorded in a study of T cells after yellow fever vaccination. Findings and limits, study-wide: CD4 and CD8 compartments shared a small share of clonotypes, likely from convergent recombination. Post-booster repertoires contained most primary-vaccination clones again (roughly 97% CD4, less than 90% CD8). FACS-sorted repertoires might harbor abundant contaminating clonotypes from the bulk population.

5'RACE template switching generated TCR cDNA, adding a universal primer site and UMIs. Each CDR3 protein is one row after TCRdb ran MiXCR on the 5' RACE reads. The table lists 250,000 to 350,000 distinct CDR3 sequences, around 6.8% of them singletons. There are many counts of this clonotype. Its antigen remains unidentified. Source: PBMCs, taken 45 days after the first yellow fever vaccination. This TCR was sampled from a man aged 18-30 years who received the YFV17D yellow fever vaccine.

CDR3 DNA sequence: TGCAGCGCGATGGGACAGCAAGAGACCCAGTACTTC. Amino acid sequence: CSAMGQQETQYF. The V and J genes are TRBV29-1 and TRBJ2-5, with 7 bases lining up with TRBD1. The CDR3 covers 12 residues. The trim removed 7 bases at V and 2 bases at J, leaving 4 bases unmatched. In germline, CDR1 is SQVTM, CDR2 ANQGSEA. Variable domain in full (rest from reference TRBV29-1 and TRBJ2-5): SAVISQKPSRDICQRGTSLTIQCQVDSQVTMMFWYRQQPGQSLTLIATANQGSEATYESGFVIDKFPISRPNLTFSTLTVSNMSPEDSSIYLCSAMGQQETQYFGPGTRLLVL.